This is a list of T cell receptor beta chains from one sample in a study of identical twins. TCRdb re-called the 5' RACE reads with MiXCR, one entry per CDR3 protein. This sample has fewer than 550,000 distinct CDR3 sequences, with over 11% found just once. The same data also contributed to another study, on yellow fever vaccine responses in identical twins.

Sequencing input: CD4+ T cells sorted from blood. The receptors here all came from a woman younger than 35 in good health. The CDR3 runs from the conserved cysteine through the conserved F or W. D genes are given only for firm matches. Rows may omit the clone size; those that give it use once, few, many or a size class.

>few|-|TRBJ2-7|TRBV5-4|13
CASSVGGRYEQYF
TGTGCCAGCAGCGTTGGAGGGAGGTACGAGCAGTACTTC
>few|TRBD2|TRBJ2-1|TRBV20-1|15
CSARNSGDRNNEQFF
TGCAGTGCTAGAAATAGCGGGGATAGGAACAATGAGCAGTTCTTC
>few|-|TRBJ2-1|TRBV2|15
CASSEGTINYNEQFF
TGTGCCAGCAGTGAAGGGACTATCAACTACAATGAGCAGTTCTTC
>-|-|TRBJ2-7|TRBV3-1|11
CASSRKDEQYF
TGTGCCAGCAGCCGGAAGGACGAGCAGTACTTC
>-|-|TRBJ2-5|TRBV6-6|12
CASSSGEKTQYF
TGTGCCAGCAGTTCAGGGGAGAAGACCCAGTACTTC
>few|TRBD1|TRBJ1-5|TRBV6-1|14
CASSVQGAKQPQHF
TGTGCCAGCAGTGTACAGGGGGCAAAGCAGCCCCAGCATTTT
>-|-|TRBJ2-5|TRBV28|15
CASSLGARRQETQYF
TGTGCCAGCAGTTTAGGGGCCCGAAGGCAAGAGACCCAGTACTTC
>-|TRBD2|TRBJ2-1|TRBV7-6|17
CASSSTIPLAGNDEQFF
TGTGCCAGCAGCTCCACCATTCCCCTAGCGGGGAACGATGAGCAGTTCTTC
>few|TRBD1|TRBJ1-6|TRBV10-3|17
CAIRAGTENPLRSPLHF
TGTGCCATCAGGGCCGGGACAGAAAATCCCCTACGTTCACCCCTCCACTTT
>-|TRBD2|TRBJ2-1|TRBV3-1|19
CASSFRTGVRASGIDEQFF
TGTGCCAGCAGCTTCAGAACGGGTGTTCGGGCTAGCGGGATCGATGAGCAGTTCTTC
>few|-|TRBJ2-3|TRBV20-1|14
CSASYIAGPDTQYF
TGCAGTGCTAGTTACATCGCTGGCCCAGATACGCAGTATTTT
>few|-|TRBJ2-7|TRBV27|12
CAIGPDIYEQYF
TGTGCCATCGGACCTGATATCTACGAGCAGTACTTC
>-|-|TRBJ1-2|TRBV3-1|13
CASSREQVGGYTF
TGTGCCAGCAGCCGGGAGCAGGTTGGCGGCTACACCTTC
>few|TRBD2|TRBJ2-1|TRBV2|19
CTSRPLFDPGAGGYNEQFF
TGTACCAGCAGGCCTCTATTTGACCCCGGCGCGGGGGGTTACAATGAGCAGTTCTTC
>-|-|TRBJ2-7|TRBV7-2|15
CASTQAGANIYEQYF
TGTGCCAGCACCCAGGCCGGGGCCAACATCTACGAGCAGTACTTC
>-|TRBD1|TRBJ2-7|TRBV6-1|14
CASSELTGASDLYF
TGTGCCAGCAGTGAATTAACAGGGGCCTCTGACTTGTACTTC
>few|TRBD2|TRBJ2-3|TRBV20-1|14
CSALSGRVGDTQYF
TGCAGTGCTCTTAGCGGGCGGGTGGGAGATACGCAGTATTTT
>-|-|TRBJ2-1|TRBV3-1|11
CASSLQSEQFF
TGTGCCAGCAGCCTCCAAAGCGAGCAGTTCTTC
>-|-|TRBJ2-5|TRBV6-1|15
CASWNVRGAEQTQYF
TGTGCCAGCTGGAACGTACGAGGGGCTGAACAGACCCAGTACTTC
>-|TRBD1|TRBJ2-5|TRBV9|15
CASSADRGREETQYF
TGTGCCAGCAGCGCGGACAGGGGGCGCGAAGAGACCCAGTACTTC
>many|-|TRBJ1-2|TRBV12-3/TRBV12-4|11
CASKRNYRYTF
TGTGCCAGCAAACGAAACTACCGCTACACCTTC
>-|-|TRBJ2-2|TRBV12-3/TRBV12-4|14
CASSFTRATGELFF
TGTGCCAGCAGTTTTACTAGAGCGACCGGGGAGCTGTTTTTT
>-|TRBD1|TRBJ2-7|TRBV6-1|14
CASSRQGKGYEQYF
TGTGCCAGCAGTCGACAGGGGAAGGGCTACGAGCAGTACTTC
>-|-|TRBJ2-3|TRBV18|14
CASSNAVPPDTQYF
TGTGCCAGCTCAAATGCCGTCCCCCCAGATACGCAGTATTTT
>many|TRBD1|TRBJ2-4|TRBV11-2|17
CASSSLTTGQGQNIQYF
TGTGCCAGCAGCTCCCTGACGACGGGACAGGGCCAAAACATTCAGTACTTC
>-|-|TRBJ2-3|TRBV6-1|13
CASIRSGTDTQYF
TGTGCCAGCATCCGCTCTGGCACAGATACGCAGTATTTT
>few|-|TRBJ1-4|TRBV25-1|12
CASSDTRLKLFF
TGTGCCAGCAGTGATACACGATTGAAACTGTTTTTT
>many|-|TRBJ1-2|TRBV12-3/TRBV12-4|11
CASRKGLGYTF
TGTGCCAGCAGGAAGGGCTTGGGCTACACCTTC
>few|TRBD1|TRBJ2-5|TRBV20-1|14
CSANRDRGQETQYF
TGCAGTGCTAACCGGGACAGGGGACAAGAGACCCAGTACTTC
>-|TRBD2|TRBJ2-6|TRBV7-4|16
CASSLGGFSGANVLTF
TGTGCCAGCAGCCTCGGGGGGTTTTCTGGGGCCAACGTCCTGACTTTC
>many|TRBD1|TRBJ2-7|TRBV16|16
CASSQSLGTGPLEQYF
TGTGCCAGCAGCCAATCCTTAGGGACAGGTCCCCTCGAGCAGTACTTC
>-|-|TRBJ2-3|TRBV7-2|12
CASSLDVNTQYF
TGTGCCAGCAGCTTGGACGTAAATACGCAGTATTTT
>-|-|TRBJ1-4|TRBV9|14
CASSARTANEKLFF
TGTGCCAGCAGCGCCCGGACGGCTAATGAAAAACTGTTTTTT
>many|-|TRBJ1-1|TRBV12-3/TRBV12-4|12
CASSFWPLGAFF
TGTGCCAGCAGTTTTTGGCCTTTAGGGGCTTTCTTT
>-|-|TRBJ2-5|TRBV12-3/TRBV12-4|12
CASSLIWETQYF
TGTGCCAGCAGTTTAATTTGGGAGACCCAGTACTTC
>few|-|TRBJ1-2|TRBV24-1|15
CATSDPARKDYGYTF
TGTGCCACCAGTGATCCGGCAAGGAAAGACTATGGCTACACCTTC
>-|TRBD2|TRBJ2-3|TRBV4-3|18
CASSQGDGLAGTTDTQYF
TGCGCCAGCAGCCAAGGTGATGGCCTAGCGGGAACAACAGATACGCAGTATTTT
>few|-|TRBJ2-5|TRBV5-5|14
CASSGRDYQETQYF
TGTGCCAGCAGCGGCCGGGACTACCAAGAGACCCAGTACTTC
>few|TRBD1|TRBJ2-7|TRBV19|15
CASSQYGDRQPTQYF
TGTGCCAGTAGTCAATATGGGGACAGGCAACCCACGCAGTACTTC
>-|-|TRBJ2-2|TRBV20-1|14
CSASGRGNTGELFF
TGCAGTGCTAGTGGCAGGGGGAACACCGGGGAGCTGTTTTTT
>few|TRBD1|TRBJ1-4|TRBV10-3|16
CAITQRDREEIEKLFF
TGTGCCATCACCCAAAGGGACAGGGAGGAAATTGAAAAACTGTTTTTT